A selection of T cell receptor beta chains follows, all from one sample in a study of multiple sclerosis patients with progressive multifocal leukoencephalopathy. The data were produced by immunoSEQ multiplex PCR, yet TCRdb's version contains in-frame clones alone and is incomplete. The sample records more than 30,000 clones, 80% to 90% being singletons. This material consisted of PBMCs, taken from a patient treated with natalizumab. Every receptor here comes from a woman between 35 and 50 years old with progressive multifocal leukoencephalopathy. The CDR3 runs from the conserved cysteine through the conserved F or W. A D gene is named only where the DNA matches it firmly. Only part of the rows carry a size: once, few, many, or a class if the clone is expanded.

>TRBJ1-1|TRBV7-9|-|-
TGTGCCAGCAGCCCACGGGACACTGAAGCTTTCTTT
CASSPRDTEAFF
>TRBJ1-2|TRBV4-2|TRBD1|few
TGTGCCAGCAGCCAGGGGACAGATAACTATGGCTACACCTTC
CASSQGTDNYGYTF
>TRBJ1-4|TRBV28|-|-
TGTGCCAGCAGTTTACTGTATGAAAAACTGTTTTTT
CASSLLYEKLFF
>TRBJ1-6|TRBV5-1|TRBD1|-
TGCGCCAGCATGGCCGGGACAGCTAATTCACCCCTCCACTTT
CASMAGTANSPLHF
>TRBJ2-7|TRBV1|-|-
TGCACCAGCGGCCAAGCCCCGGGACAACGGTACGAGCAGTACTTC
CTSGQAPGQRYEQYF
>TRBJ1-1|TRBV6-4|TRBD1|-
TGTGCCAGCAGTGACTCGGCGGACAGGGGAAAAACTTTCTTT
CASSDSADRGKTFF
>TRBJ1-1|TRBV9|-|once
TGTGCCAGCAGCGCGTCCCCGATCCGGAGGAACACTGAAGCTTTCTTT
CASSASPIRRNTEAFF
>TRBJ2-7|TRBV9|-|-
TGTGCCAGCAGCCCCCAGCAGGTCTCCTACGAGCAGTACTTC
CASSPQQVSYEQYF
>TRBJ2-5|TRBV7-2|TRBD2|-
TGTGCCAGCAGCCGGACTAGCGGGGGGTACCAAGAGACCCAGTACTTC
CASSRTSGGYQETQYF
>TRBJ2-3|TRBV5-1|-|-
TGCGCCAGCGGGCCTTCTCGCACAGATACGCAGTATTTT
CASGPSRTDTQYF
>TRBJ2-2|TRBV7-2|-|-
TGTGCCAGCAACACTGAAGTGTCGGGCGGGGAGCTGTTTTTT
CASNTEVSGGELFF
>TRBJ1-2|TRBV19|TRBD1|-
TGTGCCAGTAGTGAGGACAGGGGTGTTTGGGGCTACACCTTC
CASSEDRGVWGYTF
>TRBJ2-7|TRBV27|-|-
TGTGCCAGCAGTTTAAGTGGGAGTGCCTCCTACGAGCAGTACTTC
CASSLSGSASYEQYF
>TRBJ1-6|TRBV6-5|-|once
TGTGCCAGCAGTTACGTGGGCGGTTCACCCCTCCACTTT
CASSYVGGSPLHF
>TRBJ2-2|TRBV13|TRBD1|-
TGTGCCAGCAGCCTCCGGGACAGGGGCACCGGGGAGCTGTTTTTT
CASSLRDRGTGELFF
>TRBJ2-1|TRBV19|TRBD2|-
TGTGCCAGTAGTAGGACTAGCGGGGAAAACAATGAGCAGTTCTTC
CASSRTSGENNEQFF
>TRBJ2-3|TRBV19|-|-
TGTGCCAGTACCCCACGGCCCGGAGATACGCAGTATTTT
CASTPRPGDTQYF
>TRBJ1-4|TRBV5-1|-|-
TGCGCCAGCAGGGGGGCATCTCGTGAAAAACTGTTTTTT
CASRGASREKLFF
>TRBJ2-1|TRBV27|TRBD2|-
TGTGCCAGCAGTTTAGCGGGAGTCCCATACAATGAGCAGTTCTTC
CASSLAGVPYNEQFF
>TRBJ1-6|TRBV5-4|-|-
TGTGCCAGCAGCGAATCAGAGGGGGGCGTCGGGGCACCCCTCCACTTT
CASSESEGGVGAPLHF
>TRBJ2-5|TRBV4-1|TRBD1|-
TGCGCCAGCAGCCAAGCACTTCAGGGGGAAGAGACCCAGTACTTC
CASSQALQGEETQYF
>TRBJ2-7|TRBV6-5|TRBD1|-
TGTGCCAGCAGGCCGGGACAGGGGATTTACGAGCAGTACTTC
CASRPGQGIYEQYF
>TRBJ2-5|TRBV30|-|-
TGTGCCATGGACCGGGACAAGGCGTACTTC
CAMDRDKAYF
>TRBJ2-2|TRBV7-2|TRBD1|once
TGTGCCAGCAGCTTAAGGGACAGCCGCCTCCTGAACACCGGGGAGCTGTTTTTT
CASSLRDSRLLNTGELFF
>TRBJ1-5|TRBV10-3|TRBD1|-
TGTGCCATCAGTGACTCCGACAGGGGATACCAGCCCCAGCATTTT
CAISDSDRGYQPQHF
>TRBJ1-2|TRBV7-9|TRBD1|-
TGTGCCAGCAGCTTAGCGGGCCAGGGGGTCGACTATGGCTACACCTTC
CASSLAGQGVDYGYTF
>TRBJ1-6|TRBV6-5|-|-
TGTGCCAGCAGGAGGGACGGGGCCCTCCACTTT
CASRRDGALHF
>TRBJ1-1|TRBV7-8|-|-
TGTGCCAGCAGCTTTAGGGGATGGGGTACTGAAGCTTTCTTT
CASSFRGWGTEAFF
>TRBJ1-2|TRBV4-1|-|-
TGCGCCAGCAGAAAAAGGGTAGGGATCCGAGAGTCCTATGGCTACACCTTC
CASRKRVGIRESYGYTF
>TRBJ1-5|TRBV4-3|TRBD1|-
TGCGCCAGCAGAGAGGGACAGGAGGGACATGGTAGCAATCAGCCCCAGCATTTT
CASREGQEGHGSNQPQHF
>TRBJ2-5|TRBV27|TRBD2|-
TGTGCCAGCAGTCGTCTAGCGGTGGGAGGTGAGACCCAGTACTTC
CASSRLAVGGETQYF
>TRBJ1-2|TRBV5-4|TRBD1|-
TGTGCCAGCAGCTTAGGTGACAGGGGGGGACTCGTTCGCTATGGCTACACCTTC
CASSLGDRGGLVRYGYTF
>TRBJ2-7|TRBV2|-|-
TGTGCCAGCACCCGACAGGGAGGGAACGAGCAGTACTTC
CASTRQGGNEQYF
>TRBJ1-2|TRBV6-5|TRBD1|-
TGTGCCAGTCGGGACAGTACGATCTATGGCTACACCTTC
CASRDSTIYGYTF
>TRBJ1-2|TRBV7-9|-|-
TGTGCCAGCAGCCGGACGGACTATGGCTACACCTTC
CASSRTDYGYTF
>TRBJ2-1|TRBV7-2|-|-
TGTGCCAGCAGCCCCTACCCCCAGGGCTTGTACAATGAGCAGTTCTTC
CASSPYPQGLYNEQFF
>TRBJ2-1|TRBV19|-|-
TGTGCCAGTAGGGGGGAGTCGGTTGGCTACAATGAGCAGTTCTTC
CASRGESVGYNEQFF
>TRBJ2-6|TRBV11-2|TRBD1|-
TGTGCCAGCAGCTTCCTCAGGGGGCCCGGGGCCAACGTCCTGACTTTC
CASSFLRGPGANVLTF
>TRBJ2-5|TRBV19|-|once
TGTGCCAGTAGTATGAGAAGGGACATTGAGACCCAGTACTTC
CASSMRRDIETQYF
>TRBJ2-7|TRBV15|-|few
TGTGCCACCAGCACCACCGGGACTCCAAACGGGGAGCAGTACTTC
CATSTTGTPNGEQYF
>TRBJ1-1|TRBV4-1|-|-
TGCGCCAGCAGCCAAGGAGGAGGTCTAGGGAACACTGAAGCTTTCTTT
CASSQGGGLGNTEAFF
>TRBJ2-1|TRBV11-3|TRBD2|-
TGTGCCAGCAGCTCCCGGACTAGCGGCTCCTACAATGAGCAGTTCTTC
CASSSRTSGSYNEQFF
>TRBJ1-6|TRBV19|-|few
TGTGCCAGTAAACCCGACAGTCCTAATTCACCCCTCCACTTT
CASKPDSPNSPLHF
>TRBJ1-6|TRBV9|-|once
TGTGCCAGCAGCTACGGGGATTCACCCCTCCACTTT
CASSYGDSPLHF
>TRBJ1-6|TRBV18|-|-
TGTGCCAGCTCACCAGCGGAACGGGCCCCCCTCCACTTT
CASSPAERAPLHF
>TRBJ1-2|TRBV6-5|-|-
TGTGCCAGCAGCCAAGGACAGCTCTATGGCTACACCTTC
CASSQGQLYGYTF